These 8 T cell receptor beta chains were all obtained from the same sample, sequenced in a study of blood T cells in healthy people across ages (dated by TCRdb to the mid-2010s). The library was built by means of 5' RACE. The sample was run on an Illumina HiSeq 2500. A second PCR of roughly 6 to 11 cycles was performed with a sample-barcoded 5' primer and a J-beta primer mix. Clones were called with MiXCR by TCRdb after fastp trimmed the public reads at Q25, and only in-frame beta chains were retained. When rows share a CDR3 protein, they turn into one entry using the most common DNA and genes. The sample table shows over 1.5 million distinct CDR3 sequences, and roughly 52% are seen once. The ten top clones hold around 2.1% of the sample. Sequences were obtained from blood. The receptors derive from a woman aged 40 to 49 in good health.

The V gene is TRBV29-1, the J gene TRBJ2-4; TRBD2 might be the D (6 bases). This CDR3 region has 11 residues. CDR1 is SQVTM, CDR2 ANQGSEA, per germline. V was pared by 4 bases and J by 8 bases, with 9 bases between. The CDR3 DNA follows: TGCAGCGTTGCTTGGGAGGACATTCAGTACTTC. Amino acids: CSVAWEDIQYF.

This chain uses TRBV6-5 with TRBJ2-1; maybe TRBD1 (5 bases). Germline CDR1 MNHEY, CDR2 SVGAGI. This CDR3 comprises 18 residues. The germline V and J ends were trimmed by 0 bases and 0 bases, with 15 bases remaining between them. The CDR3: CASSYSLGAESSYNEQFF. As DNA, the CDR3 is TGTGCCAGCAGTTACTCGTTAGGGGCTGAAAGCTCCTACAATGAGCAGTTCTTC.

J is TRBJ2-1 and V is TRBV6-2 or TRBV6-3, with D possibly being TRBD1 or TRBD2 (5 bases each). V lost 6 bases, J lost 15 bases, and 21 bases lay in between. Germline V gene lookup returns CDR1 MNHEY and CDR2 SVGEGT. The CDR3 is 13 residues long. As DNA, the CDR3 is TGTGCCAGCAGCGGTCCGAACCGGGACCCAGGGTTCTTC. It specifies CASSGPNRDPGFF.

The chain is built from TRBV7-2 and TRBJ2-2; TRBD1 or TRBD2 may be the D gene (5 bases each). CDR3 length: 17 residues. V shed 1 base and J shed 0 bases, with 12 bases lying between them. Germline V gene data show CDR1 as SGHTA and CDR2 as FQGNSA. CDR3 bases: TGTGCCAGCAGCTTAGTTCCGGGGCCCGCGAACACCGGGGAGCTGTTTTTT. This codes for CASSLVPGPANTGELFF.

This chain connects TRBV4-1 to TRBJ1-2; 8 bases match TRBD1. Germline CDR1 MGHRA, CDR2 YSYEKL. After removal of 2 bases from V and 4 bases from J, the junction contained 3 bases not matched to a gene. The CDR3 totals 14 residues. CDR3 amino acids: CASSQTGGIYGYTF. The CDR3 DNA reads TGCGCCAGCAGCCAAACAGGGGGGATCTATGGCTACACCTTC.

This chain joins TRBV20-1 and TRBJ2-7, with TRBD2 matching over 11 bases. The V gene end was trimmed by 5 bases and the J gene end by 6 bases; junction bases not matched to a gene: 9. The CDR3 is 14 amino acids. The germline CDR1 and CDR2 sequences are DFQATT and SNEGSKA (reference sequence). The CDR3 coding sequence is TGCAGTGCTGCCCCTAGCGGGGGGACGTCCGAGCAGTACTTC. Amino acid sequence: CSAAPSGGTSEQYF.

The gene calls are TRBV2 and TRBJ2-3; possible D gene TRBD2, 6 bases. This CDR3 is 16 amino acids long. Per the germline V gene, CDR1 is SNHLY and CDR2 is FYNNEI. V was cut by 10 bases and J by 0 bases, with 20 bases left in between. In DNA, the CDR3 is TGTGCCAATCCCCTGGGGGGTGGCGTTAGCACAGATACGCAGTATTTT. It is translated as CANPLGGGVSTDTQYF.

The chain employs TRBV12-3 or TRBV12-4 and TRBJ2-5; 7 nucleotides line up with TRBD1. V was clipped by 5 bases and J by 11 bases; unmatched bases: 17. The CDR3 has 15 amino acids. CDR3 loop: CASSPTGRSYNEQYF. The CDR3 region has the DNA TGTGCCAGCAGTCCGACAGGGCGCAGCTACAATGAGCAGTACTTC.